A selection of T cell receptor beta chains follows, all from one sample in a study of graft-versus-host responses after intestinal transplantation. Clones were read by immunoSEQ multiplex PCR, and TCRdb kept only the in-frame ones, dropping some. This repertoire shows some 110,000 clones, roughly 87% found once; its top ten account for 0.9%. Their antigens are not known. Sequenced here: unstimulated CD4+ T cells sorted from spleen or lymph node cells, sampled before intestinal transplant. The receptors were sampled from a human donor who received an intestinal transplant. The CDR3 runs from the conserved cysteine through the conserved F or W. D genes are given only for firm matches. Clone size is given for some rows only: seen once, a few or many times, or a class if the clone is expanded.

>TRBV5-1|TRBJ2-2|NA|15|TRBD1
CASSYGTGKVGELFF
TGCGCCAGCAGCTACGGGACAGGGAAGGTGGGGGAGCTGTTTTTT
>TRBV9|TRBJ2-1|once|15|NA
CASSVAGSSYIEQFF
TGTGCCAGCAGCGTAGCGGGTAGCTCCTACATTGAGCAGTTCTTC
>TRBV7-9|TRBJ1-4|NA|15|NA
CASSLHGNANEKLFF
TGTGCCAGCAGCTTACACGGGAACGCTAATGAAAAACTGTTTTTT
>TRBV6-1|TRBJ2-2|NA|13|NA
CASSPGRSGELFF
TGTGCCAGCTCGCCGGGCCGATCCGGGGAGCTGTTTTTT
>TRBV7-9|TRBJ1-2|NA|12|NA
CASSLLGFGYTF
TGTGCCAGCAGCTTATTGGGGTTTGGCTACACCTTC
>TRBV6-5|TRBJ1-2|NA|14|NA
CASRLQGTSYGYTF
TGTGCCAGCAGGCTACAGGGTACCAGTTATGGCTACACCTTC
>TRBV30|TRBJ1-2|NA|16|NA
CAWSGAGLSSDYGYTF
TGTGCCTGGAGCGGGGCGGGTCTCTCGAGCGACTATGGCTACACCTTC
>TRBV9|TRBJ2-5|NA|19|TRBD2
CASSVGLKGLAGGRETQYF
TGTGCCAGCAGCGTAGGCCTCAAGGGACTAGCGGGAGGTCGAGAGACCCAGTACTTC
>TRBV7-9|TRBJ2-7|NA|13|NA
CASSLAGVGEQYF
TGTGCCAGCAGCTTAGCAGGGGTGGGCGAGCAGTACTTC
>TRBV4-1|TRBJ2-1|once|18|TRBD2
CASSQDLVAGGIYNEQFF
TGCGCCAGCAGCCAAGATTTGGTAGCGGGGGGGATCTACAATGAGCAGTTCTTC
>TRBV19|TRBJ1-6|NA|14|NA
CASSNGNHNSPLHF
TGTGCCAGTAGCAACGGAAACCATAATTCACCCCTCCACTTT
>TRBV19|TRBJ2-2|NA|15|TRBD2
CASSMKGRGTGELFF
TGTGCCAGTAGTATGAAAGGGAGGGGTACCGGGGAGCTGTTTTTT
>TRBV6-1|TRBJ1-2|NA|13|TRBD1
CASRPGQGYGYTF
TGTGCCAGCAGACCGGGACAGGGGTATGGCTACACCTTC
>TRBV7-3|TRBJ2-5|NA|21|TRBD2
CASSHPYTGLAGGPVGETQYF
TGTGCCAGCAGCCATCCGTATACGGGACTAGCGGGAGGGCCTGTCGGGGAGACCCAGTACTTC
>TRBV18|TRBJ2-3|NA|11|NA
CASSPTDTQYF
TGTGCCAGCTCACCCACAGATACGCAGTATTTT
>TRBV19|TRBJ1-2|NA|14|NA
CASSSGDRFYGYTF
TGTGCCAGTAGTTCGGGGGACCGATTCTATGGCTACACCTTC
>TRBV7-9|TRBJ1-6|NA|14|NA
CASSATEGQGPLHF
TGTGCCAGCAGCGCCACCGAAGGCCAGGGGCCCCTCCACTTT
>TRBV6-5|TRBJ2-7|NA|13|TRBD2
CASRRLAGYEQYF
TGTGCCAGCAGGCGACTAGCGGGCTACGAGCAGTACTTC
>TRBV6-5|TRBJ2-1|NA|11|NA
CASSKDVEQFF
TGTGCCAGCAGCAAGGACGTAGAGCAGTTCTTC
>TRBV6-5|TRBJ2-7|NA|14|NA
CASSYSLGGAEQYF
TGTGCCAGCAGTTACTCGCTTGGGGGGGCCGAGCAGTACTTC
>TRBV5-6|TRBJ1-5|NA|12|NA
CASSLENQPQHF
TGTGCCAGCAGCTTGGAGAATCAGCCCCAGCATTTT
>TRBV30|TRBJ2-7|NA|11|NA
CAWSVRYEQYF
TGTGCCTGGAGTGTCCGCTACGAGCAGTACTTC
>TRBV4-1|TRBJ2-7|NA|15|TRBD2
CASSQLSGGSYEQYF
TGCGCCAGCAGCCAACTAAGCGGGGGTTCCTACGAGCAGTACTTC
>TRBV5-1|TRBJ2-6|NA|16|NA
CASSWKDGSGANVLTF
TGCGCCAGCAGCTGGAAGGACGGCTCTGGGGCCAACGTCCTGACTTTC
>TRBV5-1|TRBJ2-1|NA|13|TRBD2
CASCRLAGGPQFF
TGCGCCAGCTGTAGGCTAGCGGGAGGGCCCCAGTTCTTC
>TRBV30|TRBJ2-7|NA|15|TRBD1
CAWKRAGTGTYEQYF
TGTGCCTGGAAAAGAGCCGGGACAGGGACCTACGAGCAGTACTTC
>TRBV6-1|TRBJ1-4|NA|15|NA
CASSSGTLRSEKLFF
TGTGCCAGCAGTTCGGGAACTCTACGGAGTGAAAAACTGTTTTTT
>TRBV7-9|TRBJ2-4|once|12|NA
CASTLGVGIQYF
TGTGCCAGCACCCTAGGGGTGGGCATTCAGTACTTC
>TRBV5-5|TRBJ2-7|once|15|TRBD1
CASSLGADRTYEQYF
TGTGCCAGCAGCTTGGGGGCGGACAGGACCTACGAGCAGTACTTC
>TRBV7-2|TRBJ1-4|NA|17|NA
CASSLVFQSATNEKLFF
TGTGCCAGCAGCTTAGTCTTCCAGAGCGCAACTAATGAAAAACTGTTTTTT
>TRBV5-4|TRBJ2-7|NA|14|NA
CASSHGTVAYEQYF
TGTGCCAGCAGTCACGGGACGGTGGCCTACGAGCAGTACTTC
>TRBV15|TRBJ1-2|NA|17|NA
CATSRDRNGRQRLGYTF
TGTGCCACCAGCAGAGATAGAAATGGGAGGCAACGCCTTGGCTACACCTTC
>TRBV6-4|TRBJ2-2|NA|13|NA
CASSDRDTGELFF
TGTGCCAGCAGTGACAGGGACACCGGGGAGCTGTTTTTT
>TRBV19|TRBJ1-5|NA|14|NA
CASSNGASNQPQHF
TGTGCCAGTAGTAACGGAGCTAGCAATCAGCCCCAGCATTTT
>TRBV5-1|TRBJ2-1|few|15|TRBD2
CASSLSGGQYNEQFF
TGCGCCAGCAGCCTTAGCGGGGGGCAGTACAATGAGCAGTTCTTC